This TCR beta chain was documented in a study of blood T cells in healthy people across ages (dated by TCRdb to about 2015). Describing the broader study: In model experiments, template switching captured about one uniquely barcoded TCR beta cDNA molecule for every two T cells. The study measured age-related changes in TCR beta repertoire diversity using deep sequencing normalized with unique cDNA molecular identifiers. Donors were grouped into four age groups: young (average 16 years), middle-aged (roughly 37), aged (around 60) and long-lived (just over 80). Donors of different ages were randomly distributed across sequencing lanes to avoid experimental bias. Two additional independent replicas of 1 million unique cDNA reads from the same blood draw were analyzed for two donors (one aged 18 to 30 and one aged 80 or older). Overall results and qualifications from the work: The CMV infection status of donors was not known, potentially confounding age-related changes in expanded clonotypes. Observed TCR beta diversity correlated strongly with the percentage of naive T cells measured by flow cytometry. Estimates of total diversity based on one million sequenced T cells were regarded as lower bounds and as underestimates. Compared with the aged group, more naive CD4+ T cells, fewer expanded clones and increased TCR diversity were shown by the long-lived group, suggesting age selection. Bulk unsorted PBMC profiling prevented conclusive comparison of naive and antigen-experienced compartments. As age increased, observed TCR beta diversity per million T cells dropped in a roughly linear way, and a significant reduction was already evident by age around 41.

The library was obtained by 5' RACE. TCRdb lists the instrument as Illumina HiSeq 2500. The second PCR ran for roughly 7 to 12 cycles and used a J-beta primer mix along with a sample-barcoded 5' primer. A unique molecular identifier was introduced onto each TCR beta cDNA molecule by a template-switch 5' adaptor carrying 12 random nucleotides. Each sample yielded at least 2.5 million CDR3-containing paired-end reads. First-strand cDNA synthesis was performed from all RNA using the Mint cDNA synthesis kit, with priming by a TRBC-specific oligonucleotide. Following uracil-DNA glycosylase treatment, a first 18-cycle PCR with universal primers M1SS and BC2_uni_R was performed on all cDNA. The study's processing was this. Normalization of each sample was performed by random selection of 1 million high-quality reads, each carrying a distinct molecular identifier. Instead of being binned into consensus sequences, reads with shared molecular identifiers were discarded. CDR3 identification, clonotype clustering and error correction used MiTCR with a Q25 quality threshold and the strictest error-elimination algorithm. Lower-bound total TCR beta diversity was estimated with a nonparametric unseen species model using Euler transformation. Using fastp at Q25 and MiXCR, TCRdb reprocessed the public reads and kept productive beta chains. Every entry covers one CDR3 protein and lists the most common genes and DNA from its rows. TCRdb's processing, not the study's, gives the V and J calls here. The sample has about 730,000 distinct CDR3 sequences on record, roughly 44% of them singletons. Together, the top ten hold approximately 22% of the sample.

The donors were 40 or so Caucasian individuals from Russia, aged roughly 6 to 100 years, who were systemically healthy. Around 10 milliliters of peripheral blood were drawn from each donor into EDTA-treated Vacutainer tubes. Ficoll-Paque density-gradient centrifugation was used to isolate PBMCs, with at least 6.5 million per sample. Total RNA was extracted from PBMCs with Trizol reagent, with at least 6 micrograms obtained per sample. For every donor, flow cytometry on a PBMC aliquot measured the percentage of naive CD45RAhigh/CD27high T cells. The CDR3, from cysteine to phenylalanine, totals 17 residues. Only the CDR3 portion is preserved as DNA: 51 bases, with reading frame beginning at the first base. Ends trimmed: V by 3 bases, J by 4 bases; bases unmatched to a gene: 11. From the germline V gene, CDR1 is KGHSH and CDR2 is LQKENI. The table lists this clonotype with a few counts. Its antigen has not been determined. Base qualities were left out, and no much larger clone turns up one base away.

This TCR was recovered from a woman aged 55-75 years in good health. The receptor chain draws on TRBV18 and TRBJ2-7, and 11 junction bases match TRBD1. Input material: blood. The nucleotide sequence reads as follows: TGTGCCAGCTCACCCCGGGCATCAGGGGACAGGGGGTACGAGCAGTACTTC. The resulting protein is CASSPRASGDRGYEQYF. Extended through the reference TRBV18 and TRBJ2-7 proteins, this CDR3 yields the full variable domain: NAGVMQNPRHLVRRRGQEARLRCSPMKGHSHVYWYRQLPEEGLKFMVYLQKENIIDESGMPKERFSAEFPKEGPSILRIQQVVRGDSAAYFCASSPRASGDRGYEQYFGPGTRLTVT.